This is a list of T cell receptor beta chains from one sample in a study of post-analysis software for immune sequencing data. MiXCR, run by TCRdb on the PCR reads, gives a single entry per CDR3 protein. The sample has 650,000 to 850,000 distinct CDR3 sequences, about 45% seen once. Source material: blood. All receptors come from a girl between 5 and 17 years old with multiple sclerosis. The CDR3 runs from the conserved cysteine through the conserved F or W. A D gene is named only where the DNA matches it firmly. Only some rows state a clone size, as once, few, many or a class for expanded clones.

clone size: .; V gene: TRBV7-2; D gene: .; CDR3 length: 14; J gene: TRBJ2-3; CDR3 DNA: TGTGCCAGCAGCCAATCCGGGTATAAAGATACGCAGTATTTT; CDR3 protein: CASSQSGYKDTQYF
clone size: few; V gene: TRBV11-1; D gene: .; CDR3 length: 15; J gene: TRBJ2-7; CDR3 DNA: TGTGCCAGCAGCTTAGAGAAGTGGACAGTTTACGAGCAGTACTTT; CDR3 protein: CASSLEKWTVYEQYF
clone size: .; V gene: TRBV29-1; D gene: TRBD2; CDR3 length: 12; J gene: TRBJ2-5; CDR3 DNA: TGCAGCGTTGATAGCGGGAGTGAGACCCAGTACTTC; CDR3 protein: CSVDSGSETQYF
clone size: .; V gene: TRBV7-9; D gene: .; CDR3 length: 16; J gene: TRBJ2-7; CDR3 DNA: TGTGCCAGCAGCTTAGCGCAAGGCCCTTCCCTCTACGAGCAGTACTTC; CDR3 protein: CASSLAQGPSLYEQYF
clone size: .; V gene: TRBV12-3/TRBV12-4; D gene: .; CDR3 length: 11; J gene: TRBJ2-7; CDR3 DNA: TGTGCCAGCAGTTCCGGACAGACGGGGTACTTC; CDR3 protein: CASSSGQTGYF
clone size: .; V gene: TRBV29-1; D gene: TRBD2; CDR3 length: 13; J gene: TRBJ2-7; CDR3 DNA: TGCAGCACCTGGACTAGCGGGAGTTACGAGCAGTACTTC; CDR3 protein: CSTWTSGSYEQYF
clone size: .; V gene: TRBV7-2; D gene: .; CDR3 length: 15; J gene: TRBJ2-3; CDR3 DNA: TGTGCCAGCAGCTTAGTTCAGAGCGTCACAGATACGCAGTATTTT; CDR3 protein: CASSLVQSVTDTQYF
clone size: once; V gene: TRBV7-9; D gene: .; CDR3 length: 13; J gene: TRBJ1-2; CDR3 DNA: TGTGCCAGCAGCTTTACGACCCGGGAAGGCTACACCTTC; CDR3 protein: CASSFTTREGYTF
clone size: .; V gene: TRBV5-6; D gene: .; CDR3 length: 16; J gene: TRBJ2-1; CDR3 DNA: TGTGCCAGCAGCCCCGTTGGATGGGAAGGGAGCAATGAGCAGTTCTTC; CDR3 protein: CASSPVGWEGSNEQFF
clone size: .; V gene: TRBV6-5; D gene: .; CDR3 length: 14; J gene: TRBJ1-1; CDR3 DNA: TGTGCCAGCAGTTACGGGATGGAGAACACTGAAGCTTTCTTT; CDR3 protein: CASSYGMENTEAFF
clone size: few; V gene: TRBV27; D gene: TRBD2; CDR3 length: 15; J gene: TRBJ2-1; CDR3 DNA: TGTGCCAGCCTTTCGGGGGGGACTAGCGGGCCGGAGCAGTTCTTC; CDR3 protein: CASLSGGTSGPEQFF
clone size: few; V gene: TRBV29-1; D gene: .; CDR3 length: 16; J gene: TRBJ2-5; CDR3 DNA: TGCAGCGTTGAAGCCTCTTCCCGGGGTCCGCAAGAGACCCAGTACTTC; CDR3 protein: CSVEASSRGPQETQYF
clone size: .; V gene: TRBV29-1; D gene: .; CDR3 length: 13; J gene: TRBJ2-1; CDR3 DNA: TGCAGCGTTGACTCTAGCACCTACAATGAGCAGTTCTTC; CDR3 protein: CSVDSSTYNEQFF
clone size: .; V gene: TRBV20-1; D gene: .; CDR3 length: 13; J gene: TRBJ2-7; CDR3 DNA: TGCAGTGCTAGAGAAGGCCATACCTACGAGCAGTACTTC; CDR3 protein: CSAREGHTYEQYF
clone size: .; V gene: TRBV29-1; D gene: .; CDR3 length: 14; J gene: TRBJ1-2; CDR3 DNA: TGCAGCGCCCTCGAACTCCATACTACTGGTGGCTACACCTTC; CDR3 protein: CSALELHTTGGYTF
clone size: .; V gene: TRBV12-3/TRBV12-4; D gene: .; CDR3 length: 14; J gene: TRBJ2-3; CDR3 DNA: TGTGCCAGCCGTCGAGGCGTTAGCACAGATACGCAGTATTTT; CDR3 protein: CASRRGVSTDTQYF
clone size: .; V gene: TRBV7-2; D gene: .; CDR3 length: 14; J gene: TRBJ2-3; CDR3 DNA: TGTGCCAGCAGCTTAGCCGACAGGTCAGATACGCAGTATTTT; CDR3 protein: CASSLADRSDTQYF
clone size: .; V gene: TRBV29-1; D gene: .; CDR3 length: 13; J gene: TRBJ2-5; CDR3 DNA: TGCAGCGTTGGGGGGGCTAGCTCTGAGACCCAGTACTTC; CDR3 protein: CSVGGASSETQYF
clone size: .; V gene: TRBV20-1; D gene: .; CDR3 length: 14; J gene: TRBJ2-7; CDR3 DNA: TGCAGTGCTAGAAACAGAGTAGGGTCCTACGAGCAGTACTTC; CDR3 protein: CSARNRVGSYEQYF
clone size: .; V gene: TRBV2; D gene: .; CDR3 length: 18; J gene: TRBJ1-6; CDR3 DNA: TGTGCCAGCACCGATTCTCCTTGGGGCAGGCCAGATAATTCACCCCTCCACTTT; CDR3 protein: CASTDSPWGRPDNSPLHF
clone size: once; V gene: TRBV9; D gene: TRBD2; CDR3 length: 19; J gene: TRBJ2-1; CDR3 DNA: TGTGCCAGCAGCGTAGGCGATAGCGGGAGAGGGGCACCTTACAATGAGCAGTTCTTC; CDR3 protein: CASSVGDSGRGAPYNEQFF
clone size: once; V gene: TRBV5-1; D gene: .; CDR3 length: 14; J gene: TRBJ1-1; CDR3 DNA: TGCGCCAGCAGCCATGGGTGGGTCGAGGGTGAAGCTTTCTTT; CDR3 protein: CASSHGWVEGEAFF
clone size: few; V gene: TRBV24-1; D gene: TRBD1; CDR3 length: 15; J gene: TRBJ2-5; CDR3 DNA: TGTGCCACCAGTGTGCCGGGACAGGGTGGAGAGACCCAGTACTTC; CDR3 protein: CATSVPGQGGETQYF
clone size: .; V gene: TRBV10-3; D gene: .; CDR3 length: 20; J gene: TRBJ2-6; CDR3 DNA: TGTGCCATGCCGAGCGACATGGGACACTCTGACAGCTCTGGGGCCAACGTCCTGACTTTC; CDR3 protein: CAMPSDMGHSDSSGANVLTF
clone size: .; V gene: TRBV5-1; D gene: TRBD2; CDR3 length: 15; J gene: TRBJ2-1; CDR3 DNA: TGCGCCAGCAGCCTCCGGACTAGCGGAGACAATGAGCAGTTCTTC; CDR3 protein: CASSLRTSGDNEQFF
clone size: .; V gene: TRBV19; D gene: .; CDR3 length: 14; J gene: TRBJ2-7; CDR3 DNA: TGTGCCAGTAGTATCGGTGCAGGGAATAGGGAGCAGTACTTC; CDR3 protein: CASSIGAGNREQYF
clone size: .; V gene: TRBV14; D gene: .; CDR3 length: 15; J gene: TRBJ2-1; CDR3 DNA: TGCGCCAGCAGCCCCCTCTTGAGCTCCTACAATGAGCAGTTCTTC; CDR3 protein: CASSPLLSSYNEQFF